The 30 T cell receptor beta chains below come from one sample, sequenced in a study of T cell repertoires in cytomegalovirus infection. TCRdb itself ran the reads through MiXCR, one entry per CDR3 protein. Altogether hundreds of thousands of distinct CDR3 sequences are present, 15% to 20% being singletons, with the ten largest covering more than 10%. Sequencing input: PBMCs. Every receptor here comes from a human donor in good health (CMV status not recorded). Some clones in this sample may be carry-over from other donors' samples.

The rearrangement uses TRBV12-3 or TRBV12-4 and TRBJ2-2; D not resolved. CDR3 length: 14 amino acids. V was pared by 6 bases and J by 3 bases, with 11 bases between. The CDR3 sequence is CASSPRLDTGELFF. The CDR3 nucleotides read TGTGCCAGCAGCCCGCGGTTGGACACCGGGGAGCTGTTTTTT.

Note on this clonotype: A read error may be the cause here, since a much bigger clone is one base away. This chain uses TRBV7-8 with TRBJ2-4; D perhaps matches TRBD1 (6 bases). The CDR3 sequence is 14 residues long. V lost 1 base, J lost 6 bases, and 10 bases lay in between. Germline V gene data show CDR1 as SGHVS and CDR2 as FQNEAQ. For the CDR3, the DNA is TGTGCCAGCAGCTTAGATGGGGGCGGAAACATTCAGTACTTC. Protein: CASSLDGGGNIQYF.

This clonotype occurred many times. The genes are TRBV7-9 and TRBJ2-5; no definite D call. Germline lookup yields CDR1 SEHNR and CDR2 FQNEAQ (reference sequence). Trimming pared 3 bases from V and 2 bases from J, leaving 7 bases between. The CDR3 covers 13 residues. The CDR3 DNA is TGTGCCAGCAGCTTTCGGCAGCAAGAGACCCAGTACTTC. As protein: CASSFRQQETQYF.

The chain employs TRBV4-1 and TRBJ2-7; TRBD1 might be the D (5 bases). This CDR3 comprises 16 residues. Germline V gene sequence: CDR1 MGHRA, CDR2 YSYEKL. V was clipped by 2 bases and J by 7 bases, with 21 bases between them. This CDR3 is CASSQISRQPSWEQYF. The CDR3 bases are TGCGCCAGCAGCCAAATTTCCCGACAGCCGTCCTGGGAGCAGTACTTC.

The chain is built from TRBV2 and TRBJ2-3; D is possibly TRBD1 (5 bases). The germline CDR1 and CDR2 sequences are SNHLY and FYNNEI. This CDR3 spans 15 amino acids. The V and J ends lost 2 bases and 1 base respectively, with 10 bases between them. This chain's CDR3 is CASSENKGGTDTQYF. CDR3 nucleotides: TGTGCCAGCAGTGAAAATAAAGGGGGCACAGATACGCAGTATTTT.

This clonotype was observed many times. This sequence joins TRBV7-2 and TRBJ2-7; 8 positions agree with TRBD2. The CDR3 loop spans 14 amino acids. Germline CDR1 reads SGHTA; CDR2 reads FQGNSA. Trimming cost V 4 bases and J 4 bases; bases outside gene matches: 6. CDR3 DNA: TGTGCCAGCAGCTCGGGACTAGGACGTTACGAGCAGTACTTC. Translating gives CASSSGLGRYEQYF.

This clonotype has at least ten counts. The rearrangement links TRBV6-1 to TRBJ1-5; D is unclear. This CDR3 is built from 15 residues. V lost 6 bases, J lost 3 bases, and 15 bases lay in between. From germline, CDR1 is MNHNS and CDR2 SASEGT. The CDR3 coding sequence is TGTGCCAGCAGCCCCGGGTGGGGTGACAATCAGCCCCAGCATTTT. Its translation is CASSPGWGDNQPQHF.

This clonotype came up a few times. V gene TRBV19 combines with J gene TRBJ1-6; D remains ambiguous. The CDR3 is 15 amino acids. Trimming cost V 0 bases and J 7 bases, with 10 bases left between them. The germline V gene encodes CDR1 LNHDA and CDR2 SQIVND (reference sequence). The CDR3 is CASSIDVARNSPLHF. Written as DNA, the CDR3 is TGTGCCAGTAGTATAGATGTCGCCCGGAATTCACCCCTCCACTTT.

The chain employs TRBV28 and TRBJ2-5; 7 nucleotides line up with TRBD1. This CDR3 spans 15 amino acids. V lost 4 bases, J lost 2 bases, and 7 bases stayed unmatched. In germline, CDR1 is MDHEN, CDR2 SYDVKM. CDR3 sequence: CASSSTQGSQETQYF. The CDR3 DNA sequence: TGTGCCAGCAGTTCGACACAGGGGTCACAAGAGACCCAGTACTTC.

This sequence joins TRBV25-1 and TRBJ2-1; 12 bases fit TRBD1. V was pared by 5 bases and J by 3 bases, with 11 bases of the junction left unmatched. The CDR3 is made up of 18 amino acids. The germline V gene encodes CDR1 MGHDK and CDR2 SYGVNS. CDR3 residues: CASSLRDRGLGGYNEQFF. CDR3 nucleotides: TGTGCCAGCAGTCTCCGGGACAGGGGGCTTGGGGGCTACAATGAGCAGTTCTTC.

As to this clonotype: At one of its ends the junction is not consistent with the germline gene, which may arise from a read error. The rearrangement links TRBV20-1 to TRBJ1-2, with D possibly matching TRBD1 (6 bases). The CDR3 length is 14 residues. Germline V gene sequence: CDR1 DFQATT, CDR2 SNEGSKA (reference sequence). The CDR3, as DNA: TGCAGTGCTAGAGTTCGGGCAGGGGACTATGGCTGCACCTTC. Its translation: CSARVRAGDYGCTF.

The chain employs TRBV10-3 and TRBJ1-2, with a possible D match to TRBD1 (6 bases). The CDR3 spans 13 residues. CDR1 ENHRY and CDR2 SYGVKD come from the germline V gene. V was pared by 5 bases and J by 2 bases, with 9 bases between. The CDR3 coding sequence is TGTGCCATCAGTCAGGGGCACAACTATGGCTACACCTTC. This sequence encodes CAISQGHNYGYTF.

The J gene is TRBJ2-2, the V gene TRBV6-5; D call uncertain. The germline CDR1 and CDR2 sequences are MNHEY and SVGAGI. The CDR3 consists of 14 residues. Trimming cost V 0 bases and J 3 bases, with 5 bases left between them. The CDR3 loop is CASSYSPDTGELFF. CDR3 in DNA: TGTGCCAGCAGTTACTCTCCAGACACCGGGGAGCTGTTTTTT.

The V call is TRBV2, the J call TRBJ1-2, with TRBD1 matching over 10 bases. J gave up 3 bases and V 0 bases, and 4 bases lay outside the gene matches. CDR3 length: 16 residues. The germline V gene has CDR1 SNHLY and CDR2 FYNNEI. CDR3 bases: TGTGCCAGCAGTGAAGCCGTGACAGGGGGCCACTATGGCTACACCTTC. This gives the protein CASSEAVTGGHYGYTF.

The J gene is TRBJ1-3, the V gene TRBV27; the match to TRBD1 covers 9 bases. Germline loops: CDR1 MNHEY, CDR2 SMNVEV (reference sequence). Germline trimming cut 5 bases from V and 0 bases from J; bases unmatched to any gene: 8. This CDR3 has 17 residues. This CDR3 is CASSPIDRGISGNTIYF. The CDR3 DNA is TGTGCCAGCAGTCCCATCGACAGGGGGATCTCTGGAAACACCATATATTTT.

This rearrangement joins TRBV4-3 to TRBJ1-2, with no clear D. Germline CDR1 reads LGHNA; CDR2 reads YSLEER. V was cut by 0 bases and J by 7 bases, with 15 bases left in between. The CDR3 totals 15 residues. CDR3 nucleotide sequence: TGCGCCAGCAGCCAAGAGGCGTCGGCGTCGAGTGGCTACACCTTC. Its protein is CASSQEASASSGYTF.

The chain combines TRBV12-3 or TRBV12-4 with TRBJ1-1, with D hard to call. This CDR3 is built from 13 residues. V was shortened by 6 bases and J by 1 base, with 9 bases between the two germline ends. The CDR3 DNA follows: TGTGCCAGCAGCTATCACGCGAACACTGAAGCTTTCTTT. Translated: CASSYHANTEAFF.

The genes are TRBV19 and TRBJ1-5; unclear D gene. The CDR3 loop spans 13 amino acids. The V gene's germline CDR1 is LNHDA and CDR2 SQIVND (reference sequence). V dropped 6 bases and J dropped 4 bases, with 10 bases sitting between them. CDR3: CASSPSLNQPQHF. The CDR3 region has the DNA TGTGCCAGTAGCCCCAGTCTAAATCAGCCCCAGCATTTT.

There are many counts of this clonotype. The V gene is TRBV4-1, the J gene TRBJ2-7, with 8 bases lining up with TRBD1. The ends lost 0 bases at V and 4 bases at J; junction bases unmatched: 8. CDR3 size: 16 residues. Germline assignment: CDR1 MGHRA and CDR2 YSYEKL. CDR3 amino acids: CASSQEVTGASYEQYF. The CDR3 nucleotides are TGCGCCAGCAGCCAAGAGGTGACAGGGGCTTCTTACGAGCAGTACTTC.

This clonotype was counted at least ten times. The chain is built from TRBV7-2 and TRBJ2-3; the D gene is possibly TRBD2 (6 bases). CDR1 and CDR2 (germline): SGHTA, FQGNSA. This CDR3 is built from 16 residues. V gave up 0 bases and J gave up 6 bases, with 16 bases separating them. The CDR3 reads CASSLAGLLGADTQYF. DNA of the CDR3: TGTGCCAGCAGCTTAGCGGGACTCCTAGGGGCTGATACGCAGTATTTT.

There are many counts of this clonotype. The chain uses TRBV11-2 and TRBJ2-1; TRBD2 aligns across 12 bases. Germline trimming cut 1 base from V and 5 bases from J; bases unmatched to any gene: 6. Germline CDR1 SGHAT, CDR2 FQNNGV. The CDR3 is 17 residues long. The CDR3 sequence: CASSLVASGGANNEQFF. CDR3 nucleotides: TGTGCCAGCAGCTTAGTGGCTAGCGGGGGGGCAAACAATGAGCAGTTCTTC.

This clonotype has just a few counts. J is TRBJ1-5 and V is TRBV28; a possible D gene is TRBD1 (6 bases). Trimming cost V 2 bases and J 9 bases, with 11 bases left between them. CDR1 MDHEN and CDR2 SYDVKM come from the germline V gene. This CDR3 is 13 amino acids long. The CDR3 sequence: CASSLTGYLPQHF. In nucleotides, the CDR3 is TGTGCCAGCAGTTTAACAGGGTATCTGCCCCAGCATTTT.

This sequence joins TRBV6-8 and TRBJ1-1; the D gene is possibly TRBD1 (5 bases). The germline gives CDR1 MNHGY, CDR2 SAAAGT. The CDR3 covers 15 residues. V was shortened by 0 bases and J by 4 bases, with 12 bases between the two germline ends. Here the CDR3 DNA reads TGTGCCAGCAGTTACTCGCAGGGACCGGGCACTGAAGCTTTCTTT. This translates into CASSYSQGPGTEAFF.

This rearrangement joins TRBV5-8 to TRBJ2-7; the D gene is possibly TRBD2 (6 bases). The length of the CDR3 is 14 residues. Germline V lookup: CDR1 SGHTS, CDR2 YDEGEE. V gave up 4 bases and J gave up 3 bases, with 14 bases separating them. The CDR3 loop is CASSLYSGVYEQYF. In DNA form, the CDR3 reads TGTGCCAGCAGCCTATACTCGGGGGTCTACGAGCAGTACTTC.

This clonotype was counted only a few times. The chain couples TRBV20-1 to TRBJ1-5; no firm D call. This CDR3 comprises 14 residues. V lost 1 base to trimming and J lost 5 bases, with 12 bases between them. The germline V gene encodes CDR1 DFQATT and CDR2 SNEGSKA (reference sequence). The CDR3: CSARAPRLDQPQHF. In DNA, the CDR3 is TGCAGTGCTAGAGCCCCCAGGCTAGATCAGCCCCAGCATTTT.

This clonotype was seen repeatedly, ten times or more. The chain joins TRBV2 to TRBJ1-5; 8 bases line up with TRBD1. The J segment lost 7 bases and the V segment lost 10 bases, leaving 9 bases of the junction unmatched. Germline V CDR1 and CDR2: SNHLY, FYNNEI. The CDR3 contains 13 residues. The CDR3 spells CATQQGDGQPQHF. CDR3 DNA: TGTGCCACCCAACAGGGGGATGGACAGCCCCAGCATTTT.

This chain connects TRBV18 to TRBJ2-7; D remains ambiguous. The V gene's germline CDR1 is KGHSH and CDR2 LQKENI. V was shortened by 0 bases and J by 2 bases, with 8 bases between the two germline ends. The CDR3 totals 14 residues. The CDR3 nucleotides read TGTGCCAGCTCACCACCTCAGGAACCCTACGAGCAGTACTTC. Its translation: CASSPPQEPYEQYF.

This clonotype has a handful of counts. The genes are TRBV20-1 and TRBJ1-5; 9 bases are shared with TRBD1. Trimming removed 3 bases from V and 3 bases from J; junction bases left unmatched: 6. CDR1 and CDR2 from the germline V gene are DFQATT and SNEGSKA (reference sequence). This CDR3 region has 15 residues. CDR3 sequence: CSASEGQGYNQPQHF. The DNA for the CDR3 is TGCAGTGCTAGCGAGGGACAGGGTTACAATCAGCCCCAGCATTTT.

The chain couples TRBV20-1 to TRBJ2-3; 8 bases agree with TRBD2. This CDR3 has 19 amino acids. CDR1 and CDR2 from the germline V gene are DFQATT and SNEGSKA (reference sequence). The V gene end was trimmed by 3 bases and the J gene end by 2 bases; junction bases not matched to a gene: 19. The CDR3 here is CSASLGPSGGNLYTDTQYF. In DNA, the CDR3 is TGCAGTGCTAGTCTTGGACCCAGCGGGGGAAACCTTTACACAGATACGCAGTATTTT.

The V call is TRBV5-1, the J call TRBJ1-5, with a tentative D call TRBD1 (6 bases). Per germline, CDR1 SGHRS and CDR2 YFSETQ. There are 15 residues in the CDR3. Trimming shortened V by 2 bases and J by 3 bases, and 12 bases separated the two germline ends. The CDR3 DNA reads TGCGCCAGCAGCTTAACCGGGGGCCCCAATCAGCCCCAGCATTTT. Protein sequence: CASSLTGGPNQPQHF.